This TCR beta chain stems from a study of blood T cell repertoires in COVID-19 (dated by TCRdb to the early 2020s). Regarding the research as a whole: Collaborator samples came from the United States, Italy and Spain and covered acute and convalescent phases of COVID-19. The dataset comprised deeply sampled blood TCRbeta repertoires from subjects exposed to, actively infected with, or recovered from COVID-19. The material from the prospective study consisted of cDNA or gDNA derived from T cells, B-cell-depleted T cells, or PBMCs. The repertoires were made available in a free public database intended to serve as a resource for research on the immune response to SARS-CoV-2. The samples were drawn from the first 160 participants of the ongoing ImmuneRACE study and from roughly 1,300 subjects provided by 6 global collaborators. The sample metadata nearly always contained a de-identified subject ID, COVID-19 status, age in years and sex. HLA class I and class II types, where available, came from metadata supplied by the sample provider rather than from assay-based typing.

TCRbeta CDR3 regions were amplified from genomic DNA by means of the immunoSEQ Assay, a bias-controlled multiplex PCR. The authors' pipeline ran thus. Nucleated cell counts per sample were estimated from amplification of reference gene primers within the assay. To quantify the absolute abundance of each unique TCRbeta CDR3 rearrangement, sequence reads were collapsed and filtered. Productive Simpson clonality was computed per sample as the square root of Simpson's diversity index over productive rearrangements. TCRdb stores this immuneACCESS table with in-frame sequences only. Part of the clones is absent; in the studies checked, under half of the shortfall reflects unresolved V genes, and no reason is known for the rest. V and J calls and clone size come straight from that table; D and trimming were deduced from the DNA. For this sample there are approximately 480,000 clones; 89% appear just once. 0.9% of the sample comes from the top ten.

V loses 0 bases of germline sequence and J loses 0 bases, and the interval between the two ends is 9 bases. Measured from the cysteine to the phenylalanine, the CDR3 is 17 residues long. Kept here is only the CDR3 DNA, which spans 51 bases and is read in frame from base 1. The germline V gene specifies MGHRA as CDR1 and YSYEKL as CDR2. On this clone: Its specific antigen is unknown. No base qualities exist here, and no much larger clone lies one base off it.

The study at large found these results: Clinical and demographic metadata were provided uncurated, with the amount varying by source and participant.

One collaborating source in Seattle enrolled patients during active infection and followed them longitudinally through the course of disease. Collaborating institutions collected whole blood in K2EDTA tubes following their own protocols. For TCRbeta analysis, collaborators shipped samples in one of three forms: frozen whole blood, isolated PBMCs, or DNA extracted from either of those sample types. The sequenced sample was peripheral blood. This receptor chain uses TRBV4-1 and TRBJ2-6; the D gene lacks a confident call. The clonotype originates from a man between 18 and 29 years old with COVID-19, enrolled during active disease. Here the CDR3 is given as CASSQELSSSGANVLTF. The nucleotide sequence is given as TGCGCCAGCAGCCAAGAATTATCGAGCTCTGGGGCCAACGTCCTGACTTTC.